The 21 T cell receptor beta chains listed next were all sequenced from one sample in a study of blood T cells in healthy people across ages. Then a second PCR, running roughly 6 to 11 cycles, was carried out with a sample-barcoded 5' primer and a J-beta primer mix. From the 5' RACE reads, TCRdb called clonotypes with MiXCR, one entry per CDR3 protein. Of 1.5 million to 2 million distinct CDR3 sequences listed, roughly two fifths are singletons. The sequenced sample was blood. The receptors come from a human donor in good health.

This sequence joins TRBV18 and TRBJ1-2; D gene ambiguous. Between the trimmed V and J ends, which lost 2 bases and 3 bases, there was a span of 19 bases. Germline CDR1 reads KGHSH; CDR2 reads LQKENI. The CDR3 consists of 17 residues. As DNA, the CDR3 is TGTGCCAGCTCACCAACAGTACGAAGGGCCGGGGACTATGGCTACACCTTC. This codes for CASSPTVRRAGDYGYTF. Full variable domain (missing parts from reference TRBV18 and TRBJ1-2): NAGVMQNPRHLVRRRGQEARLRCSPMKGHSHVYWYRQLPEEGLKFMVYLQKENIIDESGMPKERFSAEFPKEGPSILRIQQVVRGDSAAYFCASSPTVRRAGDYGYTFGSGTRLTVV.

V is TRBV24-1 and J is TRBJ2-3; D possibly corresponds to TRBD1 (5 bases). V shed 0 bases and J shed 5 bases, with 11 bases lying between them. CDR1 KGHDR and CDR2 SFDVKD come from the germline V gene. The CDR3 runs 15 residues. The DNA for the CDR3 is TGTGCCACCAGTGATTTGCAAGGGGCTAAAGATACGCAGTATTTT. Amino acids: CATSDLQGAKDTQYF.

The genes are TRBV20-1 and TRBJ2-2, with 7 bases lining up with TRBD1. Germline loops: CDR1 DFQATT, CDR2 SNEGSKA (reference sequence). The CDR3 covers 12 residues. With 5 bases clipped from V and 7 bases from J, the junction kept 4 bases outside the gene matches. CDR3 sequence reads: CSAFRGSGELFF. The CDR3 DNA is TGCAGTGCTTTCAGGGGGAGCGGGGAGCTGTTTTTT.

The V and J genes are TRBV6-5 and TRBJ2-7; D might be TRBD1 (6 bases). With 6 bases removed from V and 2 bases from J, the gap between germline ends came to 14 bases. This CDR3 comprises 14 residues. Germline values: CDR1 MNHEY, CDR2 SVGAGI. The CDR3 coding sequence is TGTGCCAGCAGGAACACTCGGGACACCTACGAGCAGTACTTC. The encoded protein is CASRNTRDTYEQYF.

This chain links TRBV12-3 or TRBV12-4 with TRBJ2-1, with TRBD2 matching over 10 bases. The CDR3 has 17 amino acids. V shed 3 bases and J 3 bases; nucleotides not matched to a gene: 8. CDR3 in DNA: TGTGCCAGCAGTTTGATTAGCGGGGGGCAAAACTACAATGAGCAGTTCTTC. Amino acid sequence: CASSLISGGQNYNEQFF.

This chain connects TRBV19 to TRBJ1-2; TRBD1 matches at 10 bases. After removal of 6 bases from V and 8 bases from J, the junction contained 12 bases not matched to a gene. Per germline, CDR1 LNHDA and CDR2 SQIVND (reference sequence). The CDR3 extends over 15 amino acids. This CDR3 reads CASRNRDRGVWGYTF. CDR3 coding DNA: TGTGCCAGTAGAAACCGGGACAGGGGAGTTTGGGGCTACACCTTC. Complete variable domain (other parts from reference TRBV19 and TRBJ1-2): DGGITQSPKYLFRKEGQNVTLSCEQNLNHDAMYWYRQDPGQGLRLIYYSQIVNDFQKGDIAEGYSVSREKKESFPLTVTSAQKNPTAFYLCASRNRDRGVWGYTFGSGTRLTVV.

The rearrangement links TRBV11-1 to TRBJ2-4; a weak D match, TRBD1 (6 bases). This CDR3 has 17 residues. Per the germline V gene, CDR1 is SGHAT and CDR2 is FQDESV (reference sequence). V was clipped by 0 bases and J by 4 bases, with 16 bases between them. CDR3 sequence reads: CASSLAQTWGPKNIQYF. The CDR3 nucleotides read TGTGCCAGCAGCTTAGCCCAGACCTGGGGGCCGAAAAACATTCAGTACTTC.

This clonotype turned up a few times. CDR3 in amino acids: CASYDRDQETQYF. CDR3 in DNA: TGTGCTAGTTATGACAGGGACCAAGAGACCCAGTACTTC. The chain carries TRBV12-5 and TRBJ2-5, with TRBD1 identical over 7 bases. CDR3 size: 13 residues. The V gene end was trimmed by 8 bases and the J gene end by 0 bases; junction bases not matched to a gene: 3. CDR1 and CDR2 (germline): LGHNT, FRNRAP. Full variable domain (remainder filled in from reference TRBV12-5 and TRBJ2-5): DARVTQTPRHKVTEMGQEVTMRCQPILGHNTVFWYRQTMMQGLELLAYFRNRAPLDDSGMPKDRFSAEMPDATLATLKIQPSEPRDSAVYFCASYDRDQETQYFGPGTRLLVL.

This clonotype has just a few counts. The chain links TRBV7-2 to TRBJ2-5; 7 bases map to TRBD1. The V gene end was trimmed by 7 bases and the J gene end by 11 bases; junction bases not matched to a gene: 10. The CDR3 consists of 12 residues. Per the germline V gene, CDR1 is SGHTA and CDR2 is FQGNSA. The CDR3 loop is CASTEQGSEQYF. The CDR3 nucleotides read TGTGCCAGCACGGAACAGGGGAGTGAGCAGTACTTC.

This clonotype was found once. The CDR3 region has the DNA TGTGCCAGCAGCTTCCCAGGGGATTGGGGCTACACCTTC. Protein: CASSFPGDWGYTF. This chain joins TRBV7-2 and TRBJ1-2; TRBD1 is a possible D gene (6 bases). The germline V and J ends were trimmed by 3 bases and 8 bases, with 13 bases remaining between them. Germline V CDR1 and CDR2: SGHTA, FQGNSA. This CDR3 has 13 residues.

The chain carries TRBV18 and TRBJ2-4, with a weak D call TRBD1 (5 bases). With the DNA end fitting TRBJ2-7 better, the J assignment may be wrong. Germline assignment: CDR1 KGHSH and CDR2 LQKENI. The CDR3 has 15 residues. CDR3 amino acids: CASSPQNTGPYEQYF. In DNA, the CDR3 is TGTGCCAGCTCACCACAAAATACAGGACCCTACGAGCAGTACTTC.

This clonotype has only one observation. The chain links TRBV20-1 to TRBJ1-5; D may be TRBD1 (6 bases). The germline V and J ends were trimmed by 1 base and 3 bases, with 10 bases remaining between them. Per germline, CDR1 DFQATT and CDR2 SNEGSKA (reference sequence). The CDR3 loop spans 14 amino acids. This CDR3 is CSARAGQFNQPQHF. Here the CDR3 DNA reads TGCAGTGCTAGAGCCGGACAGTTCAATCAGCCCCAGCATTTT.

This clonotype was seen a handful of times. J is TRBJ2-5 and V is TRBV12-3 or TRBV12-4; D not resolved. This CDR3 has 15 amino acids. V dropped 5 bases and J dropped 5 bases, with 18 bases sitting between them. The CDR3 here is CASSSSRNTRETQYF. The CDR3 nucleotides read TGTGCCAGCAGTAGTAGTCGGAACACCAGGGAGACCCAGTACTTC.

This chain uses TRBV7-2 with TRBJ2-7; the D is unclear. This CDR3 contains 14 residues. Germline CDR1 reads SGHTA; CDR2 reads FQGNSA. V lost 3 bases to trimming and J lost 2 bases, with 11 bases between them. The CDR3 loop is CASSFLDVAYEQYF. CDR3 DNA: TGTGCCAGCAGCTTTTTGGACGTAGCCTACGAGCAGTACTTC. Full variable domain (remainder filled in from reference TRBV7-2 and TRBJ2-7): GAGVSQSPSNKVTEKGKDVELRCDPISGHTALYWYRQSLGQGLEFLIYFQGNSAPDKSGLPSDRFSAERTGGSVSTLTIQRTQQEDSAVYLCASSFLDVAYEQYFGPGTRLTVT.

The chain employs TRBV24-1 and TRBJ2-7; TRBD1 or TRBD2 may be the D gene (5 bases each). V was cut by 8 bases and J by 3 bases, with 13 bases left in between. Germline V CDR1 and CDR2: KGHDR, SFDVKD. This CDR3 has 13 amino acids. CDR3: CATNRDGGYEQYF. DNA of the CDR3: TGTGCCACCAATAGGGACGGAGGCTACGAGCAGTACTTC.

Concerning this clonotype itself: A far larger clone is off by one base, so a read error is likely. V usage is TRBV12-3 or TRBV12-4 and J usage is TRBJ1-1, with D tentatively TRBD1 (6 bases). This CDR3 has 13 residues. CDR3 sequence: CASGLGQNTEAFF. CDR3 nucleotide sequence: TGTGCCAGCGGTTTGGGACAGAACACTGAAGCTTTCTTT.

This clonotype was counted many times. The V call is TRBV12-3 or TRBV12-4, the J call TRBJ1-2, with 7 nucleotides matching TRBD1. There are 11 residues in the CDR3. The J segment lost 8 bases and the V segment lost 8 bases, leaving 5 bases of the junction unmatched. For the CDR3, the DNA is TGTGCCAGCGGGCAGGGGGGAGGCTACACCTTC. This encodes CASGQGGGYTF.

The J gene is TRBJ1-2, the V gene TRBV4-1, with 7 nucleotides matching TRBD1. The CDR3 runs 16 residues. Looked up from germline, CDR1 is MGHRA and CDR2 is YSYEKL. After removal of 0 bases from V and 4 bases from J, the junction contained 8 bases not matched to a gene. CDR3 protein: CASSQDQGGLGYGYTF. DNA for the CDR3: TGCGCCAGCAGCCAAGATCAGGGGGGCCTAGGCTATGGCTACACCTTC.

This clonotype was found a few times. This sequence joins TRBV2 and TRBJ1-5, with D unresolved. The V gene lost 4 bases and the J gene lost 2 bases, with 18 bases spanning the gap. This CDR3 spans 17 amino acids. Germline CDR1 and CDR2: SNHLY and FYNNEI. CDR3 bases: TGTGCCAGCAGTGCTCGGATTTATTTAACTCGCAATCAGCCCCAGCATTTT. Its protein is CASSARIYLTRNQPQHF.

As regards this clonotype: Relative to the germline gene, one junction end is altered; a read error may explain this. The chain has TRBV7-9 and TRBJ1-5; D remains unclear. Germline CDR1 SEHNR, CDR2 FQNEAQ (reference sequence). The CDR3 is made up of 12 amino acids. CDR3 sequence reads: CTSSFGNQPQHF. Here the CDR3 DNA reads TGTACCAGCAGCTTCGGTAATCAGCCCCAGCATTTT.

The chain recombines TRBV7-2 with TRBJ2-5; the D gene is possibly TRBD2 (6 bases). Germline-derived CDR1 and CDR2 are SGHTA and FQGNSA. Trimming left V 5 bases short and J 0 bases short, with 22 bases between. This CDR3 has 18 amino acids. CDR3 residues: CASSPSGGRLRYQETQYF. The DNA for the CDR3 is TGTGCCAGCAGCCCGTCCGGAGGGAGACTCAGGTACCAAGAGACCCAGTACTTC.